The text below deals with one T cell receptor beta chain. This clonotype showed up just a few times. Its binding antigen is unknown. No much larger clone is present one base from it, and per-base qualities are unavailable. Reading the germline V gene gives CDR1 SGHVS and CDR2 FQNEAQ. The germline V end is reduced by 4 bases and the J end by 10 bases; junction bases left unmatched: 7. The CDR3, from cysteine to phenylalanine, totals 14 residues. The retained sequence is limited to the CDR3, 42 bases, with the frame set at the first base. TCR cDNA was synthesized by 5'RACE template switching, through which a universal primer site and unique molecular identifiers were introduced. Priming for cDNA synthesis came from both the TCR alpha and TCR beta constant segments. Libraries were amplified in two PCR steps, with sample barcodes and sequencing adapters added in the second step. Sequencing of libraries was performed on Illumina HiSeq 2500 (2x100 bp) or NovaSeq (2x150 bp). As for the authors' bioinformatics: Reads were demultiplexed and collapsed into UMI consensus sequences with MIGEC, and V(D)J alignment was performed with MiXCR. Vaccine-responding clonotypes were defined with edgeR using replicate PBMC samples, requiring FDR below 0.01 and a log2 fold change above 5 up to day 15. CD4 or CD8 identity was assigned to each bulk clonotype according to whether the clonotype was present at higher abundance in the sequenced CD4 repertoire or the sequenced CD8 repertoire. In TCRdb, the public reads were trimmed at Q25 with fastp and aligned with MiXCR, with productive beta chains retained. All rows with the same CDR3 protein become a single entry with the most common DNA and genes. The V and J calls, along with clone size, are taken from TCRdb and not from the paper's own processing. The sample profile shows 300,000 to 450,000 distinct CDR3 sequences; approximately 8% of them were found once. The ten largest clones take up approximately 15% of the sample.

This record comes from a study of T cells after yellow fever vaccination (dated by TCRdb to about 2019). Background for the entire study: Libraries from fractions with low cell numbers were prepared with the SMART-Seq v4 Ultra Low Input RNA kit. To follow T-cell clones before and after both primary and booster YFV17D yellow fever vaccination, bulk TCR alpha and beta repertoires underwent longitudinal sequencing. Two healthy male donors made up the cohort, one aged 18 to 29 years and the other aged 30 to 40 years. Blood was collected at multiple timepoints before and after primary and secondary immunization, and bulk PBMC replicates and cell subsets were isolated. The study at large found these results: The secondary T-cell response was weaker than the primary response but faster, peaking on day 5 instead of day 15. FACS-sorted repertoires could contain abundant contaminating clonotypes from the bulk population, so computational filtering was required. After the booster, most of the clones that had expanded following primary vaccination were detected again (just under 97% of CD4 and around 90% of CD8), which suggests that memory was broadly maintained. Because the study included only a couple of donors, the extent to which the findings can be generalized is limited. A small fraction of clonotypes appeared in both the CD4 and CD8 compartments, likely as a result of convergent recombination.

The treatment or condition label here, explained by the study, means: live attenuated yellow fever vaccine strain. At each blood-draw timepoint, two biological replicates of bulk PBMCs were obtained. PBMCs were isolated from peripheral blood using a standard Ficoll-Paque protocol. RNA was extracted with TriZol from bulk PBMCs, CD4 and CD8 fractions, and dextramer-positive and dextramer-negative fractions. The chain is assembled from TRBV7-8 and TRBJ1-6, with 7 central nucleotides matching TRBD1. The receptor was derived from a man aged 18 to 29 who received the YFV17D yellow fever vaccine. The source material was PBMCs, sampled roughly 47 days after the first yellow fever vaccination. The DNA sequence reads TGTGCCAGCAGCTCCCTTACACAGGGGTCACCCCTCCACTTT. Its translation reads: CASSSLTQGSPLHF.